This T cell receptor beta chain was identified during a study of CD8+CD57+ T cells in acquired aplastic anemia. Overall study context: The study obtained an average of around 3.4 ug of DNA from sorted CD4+ and CD8+ cells. Whole-study results and caveats: Patient and control CD8+ Simpson's diversity was not significantly different. Patients shared 25 to 35 CD8+ CDR3 sequences with controls.

Genomic DNA, the template, was used for profiling of the TCR beta VDJ and CDR3. Each CDR3 protein is one row after TCRdb ran MiXCR on the reads. The table includes approximately 98,000 distinct CDR3 sequences, 51% detected once. Germline assignment: CDR1 SEHNR and CDR2 FQNEAQ (reference sequence). V shed 2 bases and J shed 11 bases, with 9 bases lying between them. The CDR3 loop spans 11 amino acids. On this clonotype: Its target is unknown.

This receptor was obtained from a human donor in good health, serving as a control. Input material: sorted CD4+, CD8+, or CD8+CD57+ T cells (not recorded which) from PBMCs. This rearrangement joins TRBV7-9 to TRBJ1-2; D is ambiguous. Here the CDR3 DNA reads TGTGCCAGCAGCTTACGCAGTTTGTACACCTTC. The encoded protein is CASSLRSLYTF.